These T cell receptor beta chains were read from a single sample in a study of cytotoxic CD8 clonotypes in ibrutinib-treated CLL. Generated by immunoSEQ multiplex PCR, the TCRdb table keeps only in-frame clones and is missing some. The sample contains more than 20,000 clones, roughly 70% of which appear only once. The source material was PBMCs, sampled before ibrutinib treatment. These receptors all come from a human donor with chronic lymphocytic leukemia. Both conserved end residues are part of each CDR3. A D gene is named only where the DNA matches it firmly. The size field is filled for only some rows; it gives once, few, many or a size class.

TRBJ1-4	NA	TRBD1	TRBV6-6	TGTGCCAGCAGCCGGACAGGGGTTGGTGAAAAACTGTTTTTT	CASSRTGVGEKLFF
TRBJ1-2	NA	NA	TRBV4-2	TGTGCCAGCAAAGGTGGGGGTGTCTATGGCTACACCTTC	CASKGGGVYGYTF
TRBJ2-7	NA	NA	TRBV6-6	TGTGCCAGCAGTTACATGGCAGGTTCGGGCTACGAGCAGTACTTC	CASSYMAGSGYEQYF
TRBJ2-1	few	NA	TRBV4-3	TGCGCCAGCAGCCAAGGATCTACCTCCTACAATGAGCAGTTCTTC	CASSQGSTSYNEQFF
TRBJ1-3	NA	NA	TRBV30	TGTGCCTGGGGAAAAAACGCCGGAAACACCATATATTTT	CAWGKNAGNTIYF
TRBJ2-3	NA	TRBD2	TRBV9	TGTGCCAGCAGCGAAAGGGGACTAGCGGGAGGGTTTAGCACAGATACGCAGTATTTT	CASSERGLAGGFSTDTQYF
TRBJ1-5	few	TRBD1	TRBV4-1	TGCGCCAGCAGCGCCGGGACAGGGGACTCCTTTTCGGTCAATCAGCCCCAGCATTTT	CASSAGTGDSFSVNQPQHF
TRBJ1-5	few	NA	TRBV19	TGTGCCAGTAGTAGGCGCTCTGATGGCAATCAGCCCCAGCATTTT	CASSRRSDGNQPQHF
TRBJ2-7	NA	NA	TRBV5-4	TGTGCCAGCAGCTTGGGTGTGGCTCCCGCCTACGAGCAGTACTTC	CASSLGVAPAYEQYF
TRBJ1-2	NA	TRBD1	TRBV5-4	TGTGCCAGCAGCCCCGGGACAGGCAACAACTATGGCTACACCTTC	CASSPGTGNNYGYTF
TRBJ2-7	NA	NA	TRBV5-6	TGTGCCAGCAGCTTGATACGTTCTTACGAGCAGTACTTC	CASSLIRSYEQYF
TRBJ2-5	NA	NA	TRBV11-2	TGTGCCAGCAGCTTAAGTCCGAATGTTCAAGAGACCCAGTACTTC	CASSLSPNVQETQYF
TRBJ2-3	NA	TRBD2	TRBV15	TGTGCCACCAGCAGAGATCAAAAGGGCAGGGGACTGGGACTAGGGGTTACAGATACGCAGTATTTT	CATSRDQKGRGLGLGVTDTQYF
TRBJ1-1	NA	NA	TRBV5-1	TGCGCCAGCAGCAACCTCAGGGAAGCTTTCTTT	CASSNLREAFF
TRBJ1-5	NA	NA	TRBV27	TGTGCCAGCAGTTTATCTGGCGGTGCGGGTCAGCCCCAGCATTTT	CASSLSGGAGQPQHF
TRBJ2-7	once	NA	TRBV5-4	TGTGCCAGCAGCCCGTGGGACAAACCCTACGAGCAGTACTTC	CASSPWDKPYEQYF
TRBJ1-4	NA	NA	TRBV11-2	TGTGCCAGCAGCCGGAGGGGGGCGGGTGAAAAACTGTTTTTT	CASSRRGAGEKLFF
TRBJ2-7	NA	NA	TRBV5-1	TGCGCCAGCAGCATGGACCTTATCGGCAGAAGTCTCTCCTACGAGCAGTACTTC	CASSMDLIGRSLSYEQYF
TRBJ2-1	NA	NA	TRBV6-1	TGTGCCAGCAGTGACCCGGGCCCCATGCAGTTCTTC	CASSDPGPMQFF
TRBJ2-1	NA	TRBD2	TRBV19	TGTGCCAGTAGTATAGAACTAGCGGGAGTTTTCGATGAGCAGTTCTTC	CASSIELAGVFDEQFF
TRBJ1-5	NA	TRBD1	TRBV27	TGTGCCAGCAGTCGGACAGGGAGCAATCAGCCCCAGCATTTT	CASSRTGSNQPQHF
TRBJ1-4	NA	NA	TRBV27	TGTGCCAGCAGTTTAATGGGTATAGCTAATGAAAAACTGTTTTTT	CASSLMGIANEKLFF
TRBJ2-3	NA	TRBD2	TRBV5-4	TGTGCCAGCAGCATTCGACTAGCGGGAGGCACGGATACGCAGTATTTT	CASSIRLAGGTDTQYF
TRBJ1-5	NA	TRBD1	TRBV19	TGTGCCAGTAGCGACAGGGCTAGGGATCAGCCCCAGCATTTT	CASSDRARDQPQHF
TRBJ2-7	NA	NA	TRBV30	TGTGCCTGGAGTACCCGGGCTCCCTACGACGAGCAGTACTTC	CAWSTRAPYDEQYF
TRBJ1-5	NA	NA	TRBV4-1	TGCGCCAGCAGCCAAAGCGATGGGAGCCCTTGGCAGCCCCAGCATTTT	CASSQSDGSPWQPQHF
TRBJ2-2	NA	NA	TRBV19	TGTGCCAGTAAAATGGGCCCCAAGATAGTAACCGGGGAGCTGTTTTTT	CASKMGPKIVTGELFF
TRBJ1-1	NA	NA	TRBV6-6	TGTGCCAGCAGTTACTCGGAAAACACTGAAGCTTTCTTT	CASSYSENTEAFF
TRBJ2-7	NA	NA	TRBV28	NA	CASSFFGPLGRGYEQYF
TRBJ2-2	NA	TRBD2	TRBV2	TGTGCCAGCAGTCCCGAAGGGGCGGGAGTGTTAACCGGGGAGCTGTTTTTT	CASSPEGAGVLTGELFF
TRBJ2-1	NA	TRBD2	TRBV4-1	TGCGCCAGCAGCCAAGGGGGACTACGAACCCTCCTGGCCTACAATGAGCAGTTCTTC	CASSQGGLRTLLAYNEQFF
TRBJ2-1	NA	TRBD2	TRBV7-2	TGTGCCAGCAGCTTAGAAGGCCTAGCGGGGTACAATGAGCAGTTCTTC	CASSLEGLAGYNEQFF
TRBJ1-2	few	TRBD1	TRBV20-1	TGCAGTGCTGCAGGGGGTGGCTACACCTTC	CSAAGGGYTF
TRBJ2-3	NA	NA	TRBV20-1	TGCAGTGGGGGCCGAGGTGATACGCAGTATTTT	CSGGRGDTQYF
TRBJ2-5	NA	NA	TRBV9	TGTGCCAGCAGCAAAGAAGGGGGAGCGACCCAGTACTTC	CASSKEGGATQYF
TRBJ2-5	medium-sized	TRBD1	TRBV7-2	TGTGCCAGCAGCTCCCAGGGACAGTGGGAGGAGACCCAGTACTTC	CASSSQGQWEETQYF